A selection of T cell receptor beta chains follows, all from one sample in a study of shared clonotypes between healthy human individuals. Sequenced by immunoSEQ multiplex PCR; TCRdb stores in-frame clones only, minus some. Seen here are around 1.6 million clones, 95% to 99% observed once, and the top ten hold roughly 0.4%. Sample: naive CD4+ T cells sorted from blood. The receptors were gathered from a man aged 25 to 40 in good health. CDR3s leave out the opening cysteine and the closing phenylalanine or tryptophan. For some rows the clone size is stated as once, few or many, or as a class when expanded; others skip it.

clone_size,j_call,v_call,cdr3_aa
.,TRBJ2-5,TRBV7-9,ASSLFGHGEETQY
.,TRBJ2-7,TRBV6-5,ASRQTSGSNEQY
.,TRBJ2-7,TRBV7-2,ASSLFPRGTYEQY
.,TRBJ2-1,TRBV11-3,ASSLQATSGRPISYNEQF
once,TRBJ2-2,TRBV4-1,ASSQDRTGADTGELF
.,TRBJ2-7,TRBV28,ASTVSVRLAGHEQY
.,TRBJ2-5,TRBV19,ASSTIQGETQY
.,TRBJ1-4,TRBV6-5,ASSYDGATNEKLF
.,TRBJ2-7,TRBV10-1,ASKGVGEREQY
.,TRBJ2-5,TRBV5-8,ASSLADRDVETQY
once,TRBJ2-4,TRBV2,ASRTLAKNIQY
.,TRBJ2-5,TRBV29-1,SVEDFLGDGKIQETQY
.,TRBJ2-1,TRBV7-2,ASSLTAGNEQF
.,TRBJ2-7,TRBV9,ASSVEPGQSYEQY
once,TRBJ2-3,TRBV6-5,ASSRFVSPDTQY
.,TRBJ2-7,TRBV9,ASALGRDSRRGEQY
.,TRBJ2-7,TRBV6-6,ASSYDEGIGSYEQY
.,TRBJ2-7,TRBV7-9,ASSFGVSYEQY
.,TRBJ2-1,TRBV5-1,ASSPGLAGFTPLNEQF
.,TRBJ1-1,TRBV10-3,AISGSTVNTEAF
.,TRBJ2-7,TRBV5-1,ASSNNPQTGSYEQY
.,TRBJ1-1,TRBV6-5,ASSGFTEAF
.,TRBJ2-1,TRBV7-2,ATSPRASGRVRQF
.,TRBJ2-7,TRBV29-1,SVELVRTYEQY
.,TRBJ2-1,TRBV20-1,SASNNEQF
once,TRBJ2-3,TRBV5-1,ASSGTGVGTQY
.,TRBJ1-1,TRBV7-2,ASSFKVNTEAF
.,TRBJ1-2,TRBV10-3,AISEGGREASRGYT
.,TRBJ1-5,TRBV28,ASTLPGQGQPQH
.,TRBJ2-1,TRBV5-1,ASSLVVSGGYNEQF
once,TRBJ2-6,TRBV2,ASSVPGGPMT
.,TRBJ2-5,TRBV5-1,ASSLASSGGQETQY
.,TRBJ2-2,TRBV9,ASSVHGLAGAGGELF
.,TRBJ2-2,TRBV2,ASSGPVRTGELF
.,TRBJ1-3,TRBV5-1,ASSLQGSGNTIY
few,TRBJ2-6,TRBV27,ASSFSGANVLT
.,TRBJ2-2,TRBV10-2,ASSEGAAGELF
.,TRBJ1-5,TRBV30,AWSVRGDSNQPQH
.,TRBJ2-1,TRBV18,ASSPDRSNEQF
.,TRBJ2-3,TRBV9,ASSVDVGAGGLTQY
.,TRBJ2-3,TRBV29-1,SVDTGTDTQY
.,TRBJ1-5,TRBV2,ASRPQGQPQH
.,TRBJ2-1,TRBV4-3,ASSQLERGYNEQF
.,TRBJ2-2,TRBV7-9,ASSLLSGKGAGELF
.,TRBJ1-2,TRBV5-1,ASSFADPYGYT
.,TRBJ2-3,TRBV10-3,AISEKTWGQGATDTQY
.,TRBJ1-1,TRBV5-5,ASSPTGVFIEAF
.,TRBJ1-5,TRBV6-1,ASSGPTGSNQPQH
.,TRBJ2-5,TRBV18,ASSLGLLETQY
.,TRBJ2-7,TRBV21-1,ASSKDHRRAPYEQY
.,TRBJ1-1,TRBV10-3,AISEPITGSEAF
.,TRBJ1-3,TRBV7-9,ASSLDRAGNTIY
.,TRBJ2-5,TRBV5-1,ASSGNQETQY
.,TRBJ1-1,TRBV29-1,SGKSINTEAF
.,TRBJ2-1,TRBV9,ASSVDLAGSSYNEQF
once,TRBJ2-4,TRBV6-6,ASSPPAELAKDIQY
once,TRBJ1-1,TRBV2,ASSQSATNTEAF
.,TRBJ2-5,TRBV5-4,ATRDQQETQY